The 24 T cell receptor beta chains below all came from one sample that was sequenced in a study of T-cell memory formation after mild COVID-19. One entry per CDR3 protein results from TCRdb running MiXCR on the 5' RACE reads. The sample holds some 200,000 distinct CDR3 sequences, 9.5% seen once. Sequencing was performed on PBMCs or a T cell subset sorted from them (not recorded which). These receptors all stem from a man younger than 35 who had mild COVID-19 (a few samples of this study predate the infection). Cell type and time point are not known.

This clonotype was detected a few times. The CDR3 reads CASSLAGGASGGPPSYEQYF. CDR3 bases: TGTGCCAGCAGCTTGGCCGGGGGGGCTAGCGGGGGCCCGCCCTCCTACGAGCAGTACTTC. J is TRBJ2-7 and V is TRBV5-6; TRBD2 aligns across 10 bases. Germline values: CDR1 SGHDT, CDR2 YYEEEE. This CDR3 contains 20 residues. With 0 bases clipped from V and 0 bases from J, the junction kept 15 bases outside the gene matches.

This rearrangement joins TRBV24-1 to TRBJ2-3, with 10 bases fitting TRBD1. J gave up 4 bases and V 4 bases, and 7 bases lay outside the gene matches. This CDR3 spans 16 amino acids. Germline loops: CDR1 KGHDR, CDR2 SFDVKD. The CDR3 loop is CATSESGTGVADTQYF. The CDR3 DNA follows: TGTGCCACCAGTGAATCCGGGACAGGGGTTGCAGATACGCAGTATTTT.

The chain is built from TRBV3-1 and TRBJ1-4; no definite D call. This CDR3 is 13 amino acids long. The germline gives CDR1 LGHDT, CDR2 YNNKEL (reference sequence). Trimming pared 2 bases from V and 10 bases from J, leaving 11 bases between. The chain's CDR3 is CASSQQEGGKLFF. CDR3 nucleotide sequence: TGTGCCAGCAGCCAACAAGAGGGTGGAAAACTGTTTTTT.

This chain uses TRBV9 with TRBJ2-3; 11 bases map to TRBD2. CDR3 length: 19 residues. The germline gives CDR1 SGDLS, CDR2 YYNGEE. V lost 2 bases, J lost 0 bases, and 11 bases stayed unmatched. The CDR3 spells CASSVPRASGGTSTDTQYF. The CDR3 DNA reads as TGTGCCAGCAGCGTTCCCCGGGCTAGCGGGGGGACTAGCACAGATACGCAGTATTTT.

The chain recombines TRBV10-3 with TRBJ2-3, with D possibly being TRBD2 (5 bases). This CDR3 contains 16 residues. Germline V gene sequence: CDR1 ENHRY, CDR2 SYGVKD. Trimming cost V 6 bases and J 0 bases, with 16 bases left between them. Here the CDR3 DNA reads TGTGCCATCAGGGAGCGGCTACAATCTAGCACAGATACGCAGTATTTT. It yields the protein CAIRERLQSSTDTQYF.

This chain uses TRBV7-2 with TRBJ2-1; 8 bases line up with TRBD2. This CDR3 region has 13 residues. The germline V gene has CDR1 SGHTA and CDR2 FQGNSA. With 2 bases clipped from V and 10 bases from J, the junction kept 4 bases outside the gene matches. The CDR3 DNA reads TGTGCCAGCAGCTTACGGGGGGGCCGGGAGCAGTTCTTC. Amino acids: CASSLRGGREQFF.

The chain has TRBV29-1 and TRBJ2-3; D gene ambiguous. Trimming shortened V by 4 bases and J by 0 bases, and 14 bases separated the two germline ends. CDR3 length equals 15 residues. Germline CDR1 is SQVTM and CDR2 is ANQGSEA. CDR3 in amino acids: CSVVRQPTSTDTQYF. CDR3 bases: TGCAGCGTTGTTCGGCAGCCGACTAGCACAGATACGCAGTATTTT.

The table lists this clonotype with many counts. V gene TRBV5-1 combines with J gene TRBJ2-5; the D call may be TRBD1 or TRBD2 (5 bases each). Between the trimmed V and J ends, which lost 3 bases and 4 bases, there was a span of 10 bases. CDR1 is SGHRS and CDR2 is YFSETQ in the germline V gene. There are 13 residues in the CDR3. This CDR3 reads CASSWDRPETQYF. The CDR3 DNA is TGCGCCAGCAGCTGGGACCGACCAGAGACCCAGTACTTC.

This clonotype was detected ten times or more. CDR3 protein: CASGQEIGVDQYF. Here the CDR3 DNA reads TGTGCCAGCGGACAGGAGATCGGAGTAGACCAGTACTTC. V usage is TRBV19 and J usage is TRBJ2-5; 7 bases line up with TRBD1. In germline, CDR1 is LNHDA, CDR2 SQIVND (reference sequence). The CDR3 consists of 13 residues. The V gene end was trimmed by 9 bases and the J gene end by 10 bases; junction bases not matched to a gene: 14.

This clonotype was counted at least ten times. The J gene is TRBJ2-5, the V gene TRBV18, with D hard to call. Trimming took off 6 bases at V and 1 base at J, with 9 bases between the two ends. The CDR3 spans 13 residues. Germline values: CDR1 KGHSH, CDR2 LQKENI. The CDR3 is CASSLQLQETQYF. In DNA form, the CDR3 reads TGTGCCAGCTCCTTACAGCTCCAAGAGACCCAGTACTTC.

The V and J genes are TRBV4-3 and TRBJ2-2, with 7 positions matching TRBD1. J was trimmed by 8 bases and V by 3 bases; bases with no gene match: 6. This CDR3 has 14 amino acids. CDR1 LGHNA and CDR2 YSLEER come from the germline V gene. This CDR3 is CASSHPTRGGELFF. CDR3 sequence (DNA): TGCGCCAGCAGCCATCCCACCAGGGGGGGGGAGCTGTTTTTT.

This chain links TRBV5-1 with TRBJ1-4, with TRBD1 matching over 9 bases. The CDR3 loop spans 14 amino acids. Germline CDR1 reads SGHRS; CDR2 reads YFSETQ. Trimming cost V 6 bases and J 4 bases; bases outside gene matches: 4. The CDR3 sequence is CASTTGQGNEKLFF. In nucleotides, the CDR3 is TGCGCCAGCACCACGGGACAGGGTAATGAAAAACTGTTTTTT.

This clonotype was counted a few times. The chain is built from TRBV12-3 or TRBV12-4 and TRBJ2-7; no clear D. CDR3 size: 12 residues. The germline V and J ends were trimmed by 2 bases and 3 bases, with 5 bases remaining between them. The CDR3 loop is CASSLTNYEQYF. CDR3 bases: TGTGCCAGCAGTTTAACCAACTACGAGCAGTACTTC.

The chain uses TRBV5-1 and TRBJ1-5; TRBD1 is a possible D gene (5 bases). The V gene's germline CDR1 is SGHRS and CDR2 YFSETQ. V lost 4 bases and J 5 bases, leaving 16 bases between the germline ends. The CDR3 length is 15 residues. CDR3 nucleotide sequence: TGCGCCAGCAGCATGAGCGGCAGGGAGGATCAGCCCCAGCATTTT. This codes for CASSMSGREDQPQHF.

This clonotype was seen many times. The chain combines TRBV5-6 with TRBJ1-5, with 10 bases matching TRBD1. CDR1 and CDR2 from the germline V gene are SGHDT and YYEEEE. Trimming took 4 bases from V and 2 from J; bases not matched to a gene: 9. The CDR3 totals 17 residues. The CDR3 loop reads CASSRATGGEGNQPQHF. The CDR3 nucleotides read TGTGCCAGCAGCCGCGCGACAGGGGGCGAGGGCAATCAGCCCCAGCATTTT.

This clonotype was counted only a few times. The chain couples TRBV7-9 to TRBJ2-1, with D uncertain. The CDR3 extends over 12 amino acids. In germline, CDR1 is SEHNR, CDR2 FQNEAQ (reference sequence). With 3 bases removed from V and 8 bases from J, the gap between germline ends came to 8 bases. The CDR3 region is CASSFSSDEQFF. In DNA form, the CDR3 reads TGTGCCAGCAGCTTCTCTTCGGATGAGCAGTTCTTC.

This clonotype was found a few times. The gene calls are TRBV19 and TRBJ2-2, with D tentatively TRBD1 (5 bases). The V end lost 4 bases, the J end lost 2 bases, and 8 bases lay between the germline ends. This CDR3 contains 14 residues. Per the germline V gene, CDR1 is LNHDA and CDR2 is SQIVND (reference sequence). CDR3 amino acids: CASSKDTNTGELFF. The CDR3 DNA reads TGTGCCAGTAGTAAGGACACCAACACCGGGGAGCTGTTTTTT.

This chain links TRBV20-1 with TRBJ1-5; D gene unclear. The CDR3 runs to 13 residues. Trimming removed 2 bases from V and 4 bases from J, with 9 bases in between. Germline V gene data show CDR1 as DFQATT and CDR2 as SNEGSKA (reference sequence). CDR3 DNA sequence: TGCAGTGCTAGACCTCAAGGGAATCAGCCCCAGCATTTT. Its translation is CSARPQGNQPQHF.

The chain joins TRBV21-1 to TRBJ1-5; the D segment call TRBD1 is taken from the table without a DNA check. TRBV21-1 constitutes a pseudogene. This CDR3 contains 17 residues. The CDR3 DNA sequence: TGTGCCAGCAGCAACTGGGCAGGGGCTCCTAGCAATCAGCCCCAGCATTTT. Translation gives CASSNWAGAPSNQPQHF.

At least ten counts were recorded for this clonotype. V usage is TRBV7-2 and J usage is TRBJ1-2; D remains ambiguous. With 5 bases removed from V and 8 bases from J, the gap between germline ends came to 15 bases. The CDR3 has 13 amino acids. Germline-derived CDR1 and CDR2 are SGHTA and FQGNSA. In DNA, the CDR3 is TGTGCCAGCAGCCTCCGAAGGTATAGCGGCTACACCTTC. Protein product: CASSLRRYSGYTF. Supplemented by reference TRBV7-2 and TRBJ1-2, the full variable domain reads GAGVSQSPSNKVTEKGKDVELRCDPISGHTALYWYRQSLGQGLEFLIYFQGNSAPDKSGLPSDRFSAERTGGSVSTLTIQRTQQEDSAVYLCASSLRRYSGYTFGSGTRLTVV.

In this sample, this clonotype turned up a few times. V gene TRBV5-1 combines with J gene TRBJ2-3; TRBD2 aligns across 9 bases. Germline lookup yields CDR1 SGHRS and CDR2 YFSETQ. CDR3 length: 15 amino acids. V was pared by 2 bases and J by 0 bases, with 1 base of the junction left unmatched. CDR3 bases: TGCGCCAGCAGCTTTCTAGCGGGGAGCACAGATACGCAGTATTTT. This sequence encodes CASSFLAGSTDTQYF.

V is TRBV5-1 and J is TRBJ1-1, with D maybe TRBD1 (5 bases). Germline assignment: CDR1 SGHRS and CDR2 YFSETQ. The CDR3 sequence is 15 residues long. Trimming shortened V by 1 base and J by 4 bases, and 14 bases separated the two germline ends. CDR3 in DNA: TGCGCCAGCAGCTTGAATCAGGGCCTGGGCACTGAAGCTTTCTTT. This translates into CASSLNQGLGTEAFF.

With respect to this clonotype: This may arise from a read error, as a much more abundant clone is one base away. DNA for the CDR3: TGTGCCAGCAGAATAATCCTCGCAGTGGGGTTAACTGAAGCTTTCTTT. It translates to CASRIILAVGLTEAFF. This chain links TRBV28 with TRBJ1-1; D unresolved. The CDR3 spans 16 residues. Germline values: CDR1 MDHEN, CDR2 SYDVKM. V lost 6 bases and J 5 bases, leaving 22 bases between the germline ends.

This clonotype occurred many times. The chain carries TRBV6-2 or TRBV6-3 and TRBJ1-1; no firm D call. The CDR3 loop spans 15 amino acids. The V end was cut by 7 bases, the J end by 5 bases, with 20 bases between. Germline V gives CDR1 MNHEY, CDR2 SVGEGT. The CDR3: CASTIRGGVGTEAFF. For the CDR3, the DNA is TGTGCCAGCACCATACGAGGCGGCGTTGGGACTGAAGCTTTCTTT.